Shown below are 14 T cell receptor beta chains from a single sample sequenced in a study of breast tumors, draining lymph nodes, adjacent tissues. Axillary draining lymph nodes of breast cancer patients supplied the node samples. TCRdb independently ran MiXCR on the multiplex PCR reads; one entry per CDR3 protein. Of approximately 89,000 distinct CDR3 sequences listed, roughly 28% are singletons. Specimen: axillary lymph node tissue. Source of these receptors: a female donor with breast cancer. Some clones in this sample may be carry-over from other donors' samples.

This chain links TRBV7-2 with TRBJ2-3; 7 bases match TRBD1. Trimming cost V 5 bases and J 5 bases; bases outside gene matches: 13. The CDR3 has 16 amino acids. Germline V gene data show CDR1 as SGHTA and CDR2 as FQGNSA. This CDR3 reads CASSLRQGGSQDTQYF. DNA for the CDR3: TGTGCCAGCAGCCTCCGACAGGGTGGGTCGCAAGATACGCAGTATTTT. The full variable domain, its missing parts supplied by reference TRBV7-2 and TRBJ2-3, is GAGVSQSPSNKVTEKGKDVELRCDPISGHTALYWYRQSLGQGLEFLIYFQGNSAPDKSGLPSDRFSAERTGGSVSTLTIQRTQQEDSAVYLCASSLRQGGSQDTQYFGPGTRLTVL.

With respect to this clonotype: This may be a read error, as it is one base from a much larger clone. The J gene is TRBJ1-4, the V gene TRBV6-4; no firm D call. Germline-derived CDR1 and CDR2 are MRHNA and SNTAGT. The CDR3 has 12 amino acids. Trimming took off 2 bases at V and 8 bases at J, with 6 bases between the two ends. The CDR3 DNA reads TGTGCCAGCAGTGACAACGTGGAAAAACTGTTTTTT. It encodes CASSDNVEKLFF.

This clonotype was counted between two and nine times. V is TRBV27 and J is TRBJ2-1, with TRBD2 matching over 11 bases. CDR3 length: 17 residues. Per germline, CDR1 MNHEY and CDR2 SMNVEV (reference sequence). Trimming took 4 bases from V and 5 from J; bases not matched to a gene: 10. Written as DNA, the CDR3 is TGTGCCAGCAGTTCACCCCTCAGACTAGCGGGGAACAATGAGCAGTTCTTC. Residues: CASSSPLRLAGNNEQFF.

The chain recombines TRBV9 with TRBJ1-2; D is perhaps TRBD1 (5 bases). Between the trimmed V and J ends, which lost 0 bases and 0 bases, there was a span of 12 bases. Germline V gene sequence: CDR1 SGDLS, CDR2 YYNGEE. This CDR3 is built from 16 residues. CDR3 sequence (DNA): TGTGCCAGCAGCGTAGGGGGGGACGGGGCTAACTATGGCTACACCTTC. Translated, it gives CASSVGGDGANYGYTF.

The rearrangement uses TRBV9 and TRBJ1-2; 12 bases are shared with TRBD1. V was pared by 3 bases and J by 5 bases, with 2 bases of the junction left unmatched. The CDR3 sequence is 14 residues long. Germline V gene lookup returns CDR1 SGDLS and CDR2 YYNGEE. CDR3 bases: TGTGCCAGCAGCGCGGGACAGGGGGCATATGGCTACACCTTC. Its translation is CASSAGQGAYGYTF.

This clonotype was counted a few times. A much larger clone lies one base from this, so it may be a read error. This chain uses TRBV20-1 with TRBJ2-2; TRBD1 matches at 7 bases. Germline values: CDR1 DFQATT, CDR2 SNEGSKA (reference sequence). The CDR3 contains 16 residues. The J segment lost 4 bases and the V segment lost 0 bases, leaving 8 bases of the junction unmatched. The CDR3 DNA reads TGCAGTGCTAGAGATCCCGGGACAGCGACCACCGGGGAGCTGTTTTTT. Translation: CSARDPGTATTGELFF.

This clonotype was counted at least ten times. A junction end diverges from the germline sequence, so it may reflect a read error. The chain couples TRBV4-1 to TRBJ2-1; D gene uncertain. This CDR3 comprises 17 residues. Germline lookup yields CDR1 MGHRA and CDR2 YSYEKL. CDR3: CASSQDPTRLTYNEQFF. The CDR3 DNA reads TGCGCCAGCAGCCAAGATCCGACCCGCCTCACCTATAATGAGCAGTTCTTC.

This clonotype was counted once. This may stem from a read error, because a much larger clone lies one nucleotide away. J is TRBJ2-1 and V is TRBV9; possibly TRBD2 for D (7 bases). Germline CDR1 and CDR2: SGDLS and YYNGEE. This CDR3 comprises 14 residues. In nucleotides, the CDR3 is TGTCCCAGCAGCGTGAGGGGGGGGGTAAGAGAGCAGTTCTTC. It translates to CPSSVRGGVREQFF.

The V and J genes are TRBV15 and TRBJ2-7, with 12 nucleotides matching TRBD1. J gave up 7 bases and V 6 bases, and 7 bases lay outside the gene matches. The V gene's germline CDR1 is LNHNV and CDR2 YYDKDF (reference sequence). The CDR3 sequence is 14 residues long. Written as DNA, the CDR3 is TGTGCCACCAGTCGGGACAGGGGGCGTGAAGAGCAGTACTTC. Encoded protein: CATSRDRGREEQYF. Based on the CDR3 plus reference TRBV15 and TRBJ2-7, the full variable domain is DAMVIQNPRYQVTQFGKPVTLSCSQTLNHNVMYWYQQKSSQAPKLLFHYYDKDFNNEADTPDNFQSRRPNTSFCFLDIRSPGLGDTAMYLCATSRDRGREEQYFGPGTRLTVT.

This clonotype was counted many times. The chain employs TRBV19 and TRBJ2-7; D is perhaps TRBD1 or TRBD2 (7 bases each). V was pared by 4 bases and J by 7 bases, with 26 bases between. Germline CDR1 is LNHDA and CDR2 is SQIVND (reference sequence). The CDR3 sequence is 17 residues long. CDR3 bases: TGTGCCAGTAGTACCCACCCCGCAGGGGGAGGGGGTGGTGAGCAGTACTTC. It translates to CASSTHPAGGGGGEQYF.

CDR3 nucleotides: TGTGCCATAAAACCGGGAGGGCCGGGTAATGAGCAGTTCTTC. Translated, it gives CAIKPGGPGNEQFF. The gene calls are TRBV6-2 or TRBV6-3 and TRBJ2-1; TRBD2 matches at 8 bases. Per the germline V gene, CDR1 is MNHEY and CDR2 is SVGEGT. This CDR3 spans 14 amino acids. Losses at the gene ends were 10 bases for V and 7 bases for J; bases not matched to a gene: 12.

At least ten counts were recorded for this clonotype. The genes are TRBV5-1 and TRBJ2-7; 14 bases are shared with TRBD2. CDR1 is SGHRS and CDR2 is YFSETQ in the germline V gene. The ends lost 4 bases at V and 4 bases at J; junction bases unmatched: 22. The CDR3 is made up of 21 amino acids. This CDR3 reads CASSPTGGQTSGRAISYEQYF. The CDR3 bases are TGCGCCAGCAGCCCTACAGGGGGTCAGACTAGCGGGAGGGCCATTAGTTACGAGCAGTACTTC. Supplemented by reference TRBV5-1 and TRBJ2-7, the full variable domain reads KAGVTQTPRYLIKTRGQQVTLSCSPISGHRSVSWYQQTPGQGLQFLFEYFSETQRNKGNFPGRFSGRQFSNSRSEMNVSTLELGDSALYLCASSPTGGQTSGRAISYEQYFGPGTRLTVT.

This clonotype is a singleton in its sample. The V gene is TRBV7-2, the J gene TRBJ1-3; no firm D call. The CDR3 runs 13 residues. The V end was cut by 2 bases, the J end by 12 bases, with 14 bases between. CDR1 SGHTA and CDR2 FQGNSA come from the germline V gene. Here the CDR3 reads CASSLLSGSIIYF. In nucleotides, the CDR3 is TGTGCCAGCAGCTTACTCAGTGGAAGCATCATATATTTT.

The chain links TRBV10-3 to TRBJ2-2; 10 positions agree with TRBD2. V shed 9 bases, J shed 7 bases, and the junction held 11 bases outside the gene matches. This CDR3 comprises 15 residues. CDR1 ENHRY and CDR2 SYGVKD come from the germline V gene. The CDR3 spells CAMGGSGRQIGELFF. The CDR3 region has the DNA TGTGCCATGGGGGGTAGCGGGAGGCAAATCGGGGAGCTGTTTTTT.